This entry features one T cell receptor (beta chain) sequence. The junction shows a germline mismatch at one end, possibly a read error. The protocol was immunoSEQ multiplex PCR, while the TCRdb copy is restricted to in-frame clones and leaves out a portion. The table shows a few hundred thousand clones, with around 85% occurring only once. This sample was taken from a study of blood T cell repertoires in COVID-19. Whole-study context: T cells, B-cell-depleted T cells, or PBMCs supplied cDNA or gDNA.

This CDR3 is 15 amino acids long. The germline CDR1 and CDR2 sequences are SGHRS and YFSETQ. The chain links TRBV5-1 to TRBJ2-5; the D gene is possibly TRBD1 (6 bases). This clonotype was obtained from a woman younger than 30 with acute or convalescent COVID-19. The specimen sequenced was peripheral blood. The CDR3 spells CASSLEQGPQKTQYF. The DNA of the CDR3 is TGCGCCAGCAGCTTGGAGCAGGGGCCCCAAAAGACCCAGTACTTC.